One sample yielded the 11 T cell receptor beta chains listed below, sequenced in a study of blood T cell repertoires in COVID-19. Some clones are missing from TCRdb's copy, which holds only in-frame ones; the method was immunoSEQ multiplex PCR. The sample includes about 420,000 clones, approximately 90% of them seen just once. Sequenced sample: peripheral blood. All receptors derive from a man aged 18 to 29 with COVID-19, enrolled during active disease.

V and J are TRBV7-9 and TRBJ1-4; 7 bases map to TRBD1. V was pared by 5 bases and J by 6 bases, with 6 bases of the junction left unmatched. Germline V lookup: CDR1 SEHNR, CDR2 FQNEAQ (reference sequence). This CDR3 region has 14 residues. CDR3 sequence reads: CASSPIDRDEKLFF. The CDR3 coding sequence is TGTGCCAGCAGCCCGATTGACAGGGATGAAAAACTGTTTTTT.

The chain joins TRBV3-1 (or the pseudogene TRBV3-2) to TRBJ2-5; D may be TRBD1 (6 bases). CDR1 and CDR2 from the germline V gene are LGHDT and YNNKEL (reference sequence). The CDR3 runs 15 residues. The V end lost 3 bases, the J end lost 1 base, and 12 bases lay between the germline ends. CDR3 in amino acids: CASSQAPDSQETQYF. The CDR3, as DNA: TGTGCCAGCAGCCAGGCTCCGGACAGCCAAGAGACCCAGTACTTC.

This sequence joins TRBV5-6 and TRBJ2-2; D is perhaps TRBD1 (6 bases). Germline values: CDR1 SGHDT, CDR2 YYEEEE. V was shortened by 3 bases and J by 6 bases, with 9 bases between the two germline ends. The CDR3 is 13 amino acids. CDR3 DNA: TGTGCCAGCAGCTCAGGGGTGGCCGGGGAGCTGTTTTTT. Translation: CASSSGVAGELFF.

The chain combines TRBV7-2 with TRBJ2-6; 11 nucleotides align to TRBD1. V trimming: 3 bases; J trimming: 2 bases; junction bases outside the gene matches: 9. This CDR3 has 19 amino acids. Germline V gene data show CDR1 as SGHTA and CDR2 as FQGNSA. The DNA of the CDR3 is TGTGCCAGCAGCTTTCGGACAGGGGGCGGTAGGACTGGGGCCAACGTCCTGACTTTC. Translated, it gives CASSFRTGGGRTGANVLTF.

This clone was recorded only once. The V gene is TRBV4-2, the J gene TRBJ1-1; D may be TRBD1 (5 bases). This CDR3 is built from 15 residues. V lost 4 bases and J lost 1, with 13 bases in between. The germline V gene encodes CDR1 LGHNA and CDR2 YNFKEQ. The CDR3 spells CASSLGPGGNTEAFF. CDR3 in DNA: TGTGCCAGCAGCCTAGGGCCGGGGGGGAACACTGAAGCTTTCTTT.

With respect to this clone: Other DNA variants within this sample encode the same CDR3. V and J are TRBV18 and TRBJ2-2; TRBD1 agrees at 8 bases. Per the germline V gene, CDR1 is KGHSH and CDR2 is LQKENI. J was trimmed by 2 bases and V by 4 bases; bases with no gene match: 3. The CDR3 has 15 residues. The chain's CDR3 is CASSQGQGNTGELFF. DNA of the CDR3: TGTGCCAGCTCACAAGGACAGGGTAACACCGGGGAGCTGTTTTTT.

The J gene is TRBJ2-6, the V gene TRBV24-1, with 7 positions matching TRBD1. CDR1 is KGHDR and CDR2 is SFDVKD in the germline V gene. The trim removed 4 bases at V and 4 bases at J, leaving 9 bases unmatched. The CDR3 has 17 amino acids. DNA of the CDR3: TGTGCCACCAGTGACCCTAAAAGGGGGCTAGGGGCCAACGTCCTGACTTTC. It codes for CATSDPKRGLGANVLTF.

CDR3 amino acids: CASSGAGRQETQYF. The CDR3 DNA sequence: TGTGCCAGTAGTGGGGCAGGACGCCAAGAGACCCAGTACTTC. The chain recombines TRBV19 with TRBJ2-5; D might be TRBD1 (5 bases). The CDR3 is made up of 14 amino acids. From germline, CDR1 is LNHDA and CDR2 SQIVND (reference sequence). Trimming took 5 bases from V and 1 from J, leaving 11 bases between them.

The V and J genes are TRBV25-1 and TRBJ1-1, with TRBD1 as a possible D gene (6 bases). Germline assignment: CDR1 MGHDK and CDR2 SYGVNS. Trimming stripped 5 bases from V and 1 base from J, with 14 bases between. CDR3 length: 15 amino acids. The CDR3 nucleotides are TGTGCCAGCAGTCGTCGGGGGGCCCGGAACACTGAAGCTTTCTTT. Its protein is CASSRRGARNTEAFF. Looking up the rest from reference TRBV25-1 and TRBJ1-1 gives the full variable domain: EADIYQTPRYLVIGTGKKITLECSQTMGHDKMYWYQQDPGMELHLIHYSYGVNSTEKGDLSSESTVSRIRTEHFPLTLESARPSHTSQYLCASSRRGARNTEAFFGQGTRLTVV.

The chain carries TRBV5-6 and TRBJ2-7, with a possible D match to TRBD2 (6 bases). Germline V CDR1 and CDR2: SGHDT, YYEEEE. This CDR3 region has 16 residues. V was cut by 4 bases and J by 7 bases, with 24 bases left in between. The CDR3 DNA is TGTGCCAGCAGCCCCGGAGGGGAGTTAGGCTTGGGGGAGCAGTACTTC. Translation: CASSPGGELGLGEQYF.

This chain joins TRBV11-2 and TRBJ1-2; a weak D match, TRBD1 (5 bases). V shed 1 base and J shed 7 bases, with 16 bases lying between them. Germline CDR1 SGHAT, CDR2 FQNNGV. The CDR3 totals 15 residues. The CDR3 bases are TGTGCCAGCAGCTTAGGGGGCAGCTCCGTAGGTGGCTACACCTTC. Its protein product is CASSLGGSSVGGYTF.